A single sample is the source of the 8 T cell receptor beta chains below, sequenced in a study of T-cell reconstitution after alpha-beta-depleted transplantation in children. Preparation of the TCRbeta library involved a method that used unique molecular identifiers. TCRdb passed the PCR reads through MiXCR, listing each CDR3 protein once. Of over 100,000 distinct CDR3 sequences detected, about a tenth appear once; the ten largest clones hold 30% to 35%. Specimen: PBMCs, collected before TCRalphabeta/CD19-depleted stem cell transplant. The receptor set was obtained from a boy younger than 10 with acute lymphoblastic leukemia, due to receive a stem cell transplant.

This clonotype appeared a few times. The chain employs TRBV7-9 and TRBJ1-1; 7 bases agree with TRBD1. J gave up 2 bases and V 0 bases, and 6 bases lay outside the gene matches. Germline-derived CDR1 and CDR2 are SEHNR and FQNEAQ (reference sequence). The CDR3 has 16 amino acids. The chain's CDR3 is CASSLARQGRNTEAFF. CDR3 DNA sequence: TGTGCCAGCAGCTTAGCGAGACAGGGTCGCAACACTGAAGCTTTCTTT. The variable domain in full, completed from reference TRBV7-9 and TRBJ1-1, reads DTGVSQNPRHKITKRGQNVTFRCDPISEHNRLYWYRQTLGQGPEFLTYFQNEAQLEKSRLLSDRFSAERPKGSFSTLEIQRTEQGDSAMYLCASSLARQGRNTEAFFGQGTRLTVV.

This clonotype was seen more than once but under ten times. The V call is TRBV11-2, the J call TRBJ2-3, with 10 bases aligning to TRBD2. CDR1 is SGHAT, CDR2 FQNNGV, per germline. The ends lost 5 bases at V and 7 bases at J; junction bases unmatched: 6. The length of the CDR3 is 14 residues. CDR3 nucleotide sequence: TGTGCCAGCAGCCCTAGCGGGGGATTGAATACGCAGTATTTT. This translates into CASSPSGGLNTQYF.

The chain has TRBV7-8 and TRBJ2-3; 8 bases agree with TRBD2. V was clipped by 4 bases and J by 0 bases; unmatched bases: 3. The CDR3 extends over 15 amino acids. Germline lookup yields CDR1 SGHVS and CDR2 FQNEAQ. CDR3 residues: CASSSLAGSTDTQYF. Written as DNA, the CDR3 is TGTGCCAGCAGCTCCTTAGCGGGGAGCACAGATACGCAGTATTTT.

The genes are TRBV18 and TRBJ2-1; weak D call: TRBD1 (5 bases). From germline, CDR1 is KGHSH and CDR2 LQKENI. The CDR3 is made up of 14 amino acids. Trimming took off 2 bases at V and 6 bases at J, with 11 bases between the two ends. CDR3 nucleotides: TGTGCCAGCTCACCAGCTAGACAGTCCAATGAGCAGTTCTTC. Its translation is CASSPARQSNEQFF.

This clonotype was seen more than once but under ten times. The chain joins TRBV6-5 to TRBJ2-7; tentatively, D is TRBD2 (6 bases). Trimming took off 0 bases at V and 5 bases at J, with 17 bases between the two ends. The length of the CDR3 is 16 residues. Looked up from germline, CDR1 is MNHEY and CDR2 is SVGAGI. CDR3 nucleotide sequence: TGTGCCAGCAGTTACTCATCCAGGGCGGGGTATCACGAGCAGTACTTC. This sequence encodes CASSYSSRAGYHEQYF.

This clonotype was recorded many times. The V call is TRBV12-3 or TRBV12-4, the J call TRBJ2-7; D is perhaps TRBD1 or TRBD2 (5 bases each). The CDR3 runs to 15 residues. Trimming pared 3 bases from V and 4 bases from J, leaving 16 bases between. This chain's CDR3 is CASSFTGTDLYEQYF. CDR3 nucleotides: TGTGCCAGCAGTTTTACCGGGACGGATCTTTACGAGCAGTACTTC.

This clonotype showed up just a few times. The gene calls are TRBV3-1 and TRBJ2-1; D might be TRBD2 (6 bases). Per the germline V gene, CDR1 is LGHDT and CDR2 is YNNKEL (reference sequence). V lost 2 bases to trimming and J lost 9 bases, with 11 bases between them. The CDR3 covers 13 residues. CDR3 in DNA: TGTGCCAGCAGCCAATCTCCCGGGGGTGAGCAGTTCTTC. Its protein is CASSQSPGGEQFF.

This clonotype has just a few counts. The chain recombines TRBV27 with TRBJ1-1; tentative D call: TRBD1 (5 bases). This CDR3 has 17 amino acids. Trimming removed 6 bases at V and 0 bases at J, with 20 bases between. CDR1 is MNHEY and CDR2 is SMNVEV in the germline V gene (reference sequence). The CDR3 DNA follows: TGTGCCAGCAGGCCCGGGCGGGTATGGGGCATGAACACTGAAGCTTTCTTT. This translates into CASRPGRVWGMNTEAFF.